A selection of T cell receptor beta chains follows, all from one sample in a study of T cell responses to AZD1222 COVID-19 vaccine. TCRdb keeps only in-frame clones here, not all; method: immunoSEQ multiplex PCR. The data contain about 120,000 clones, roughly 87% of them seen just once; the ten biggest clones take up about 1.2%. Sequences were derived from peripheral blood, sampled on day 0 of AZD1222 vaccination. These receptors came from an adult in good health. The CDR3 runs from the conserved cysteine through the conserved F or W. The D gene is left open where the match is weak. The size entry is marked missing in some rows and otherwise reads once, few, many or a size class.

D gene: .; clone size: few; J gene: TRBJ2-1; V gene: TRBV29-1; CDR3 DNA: TGCAGCGTTTCCAGGGTGAATGAGCAGTTCTTC; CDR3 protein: CSVSRVNEQFF
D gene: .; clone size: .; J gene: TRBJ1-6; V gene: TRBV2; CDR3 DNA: TGTGCCAGCAGCTTACTACCCGGGTCTCCATCACCCCTCCACTTT; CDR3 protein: CASSLLPGSPSPLHF
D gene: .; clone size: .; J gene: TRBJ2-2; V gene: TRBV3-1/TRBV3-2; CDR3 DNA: TGTGCCAGCAGCCCGCGGGGGAACACCGGGGAGCTGTTTTTT; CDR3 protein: CASSPRGNTGELFF
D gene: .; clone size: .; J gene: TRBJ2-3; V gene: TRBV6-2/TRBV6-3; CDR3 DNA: TGTGCCAGCAGTTCCCGGGGTGTCCGGGATACGCAGTATTTT; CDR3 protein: CASSSRGVRDTQYF
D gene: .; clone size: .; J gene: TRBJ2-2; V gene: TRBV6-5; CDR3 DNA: TGTGCCAGCAGTAAGAGACAGGAGAACACCGGGGAGCTGTTTTTT; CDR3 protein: CASSKRQENTGELFF
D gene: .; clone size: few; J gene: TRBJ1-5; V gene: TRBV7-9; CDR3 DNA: TGTGCCAGCAGCTCTTCGGCGGCTTTCGCTCAGCCCCAGCATTTT; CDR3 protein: CASSSSAAFAQPQHF
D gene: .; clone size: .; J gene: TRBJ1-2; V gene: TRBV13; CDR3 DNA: TGTGCCAGCAGCACTAATGGACGGATTTATGGCTACACCTTC; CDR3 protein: CASSTNGRIYGYTF
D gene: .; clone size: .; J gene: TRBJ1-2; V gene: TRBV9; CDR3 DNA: TGTGCCAGCAGCGTGGATTCCCAGACCCGGGGCGCTGGCTACACCTTC; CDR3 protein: CASSVDSQTRGAGYTF
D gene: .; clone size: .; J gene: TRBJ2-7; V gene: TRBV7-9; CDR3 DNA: TGTGCCAGCAGCGGGACCGGGACGGGAAGATCAGAAGGCACCTGGGAGCAGTACTTC; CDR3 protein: CASSGTGTGRSEGTWEQYF
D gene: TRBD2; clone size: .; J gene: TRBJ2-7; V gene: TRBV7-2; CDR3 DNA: TGTGCCAGCAGCCCCGTCGGGGGGTCCGCAGGCGAGCAGTACTTC; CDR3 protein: CASSPVGGSAGEQYF
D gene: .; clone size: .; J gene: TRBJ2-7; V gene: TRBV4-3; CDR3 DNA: TGCGCCAGCAGCCAAGGTCTCCTTGGGGCCTACGAGCAGTACTTC; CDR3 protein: CASSQGLLGAYEQYF
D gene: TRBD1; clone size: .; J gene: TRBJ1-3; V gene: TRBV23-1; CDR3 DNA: TGCGCCAGCAGTCGAACCCGGGACAGGGTATCGGGAAACACCATATATTTT; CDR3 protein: CASSRTRDRVSGNTIYF
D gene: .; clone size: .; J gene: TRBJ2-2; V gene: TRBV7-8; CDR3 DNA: TGTGCCAGCAGGGGGCTCCCGCCCGGGGAGCTGTTTTTT; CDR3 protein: CASRGLPPGELFF
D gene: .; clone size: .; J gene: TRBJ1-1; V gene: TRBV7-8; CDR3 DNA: TGTGCCAGCAGCTTAGGCAGCTACATGAACACTGAAGCTTTCTTT; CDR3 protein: CASSLGSYMNTEAFF
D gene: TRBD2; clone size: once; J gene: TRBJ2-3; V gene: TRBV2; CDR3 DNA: TGTGCCAGCAGCCCTAGCGGCTTCACAGATACGCAGTATTTT; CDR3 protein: CASSPSGFTDTQYF
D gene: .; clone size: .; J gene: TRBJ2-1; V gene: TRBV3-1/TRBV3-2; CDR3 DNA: TGTGCCAGCGGGGGCAGGTCCTACAATGAGCAGTTCTTC; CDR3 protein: CASGGRSYNEQFF
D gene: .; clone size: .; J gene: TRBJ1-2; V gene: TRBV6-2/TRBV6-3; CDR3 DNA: TGTGCCAGCAGTTTACTTCCCTCCGGTGGTCATAAGGGTAACTATGGCTACACCTTC; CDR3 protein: CASSLLPSGGHKGNYGYTF
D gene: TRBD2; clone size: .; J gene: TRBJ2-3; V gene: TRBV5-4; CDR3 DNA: TGTGCCAGCAGCTCAAAACTAGCGGGGGGGACAGATACGCAGTATTTT; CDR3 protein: CASSSKLAGGTDTQYF
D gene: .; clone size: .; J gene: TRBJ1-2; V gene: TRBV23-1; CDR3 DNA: TGCGCCAGCAGTCAATTGAAGGCAGGGTTTACCTATGGCTACACCTTC; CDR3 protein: CASSQLKAGFTYGYTF
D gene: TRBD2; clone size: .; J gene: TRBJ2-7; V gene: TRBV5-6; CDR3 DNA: TGTGCCAGCAGCAGCGGGGGGGCTGGGTCCTACGAGCAGTACTTC; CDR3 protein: CASSSGGAGSYEQYF
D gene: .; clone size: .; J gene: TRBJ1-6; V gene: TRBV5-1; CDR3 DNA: TGCGCCAGCAGCCTGCAGGGCCCCGGACAGAGGGGTTCACCCCTCCACTTT; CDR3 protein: CASSLQGPGQRGSPLHF
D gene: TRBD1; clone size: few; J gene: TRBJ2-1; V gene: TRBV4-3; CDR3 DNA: TGCGCCAGCAGCCAAGATACAGGGGAAAGGAGAAAGCAGTTCTTC; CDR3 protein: CASSQDTGERRKQFF
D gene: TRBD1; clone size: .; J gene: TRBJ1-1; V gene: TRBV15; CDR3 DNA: TGTGCCACCAGCAGAGAAAGAACAGGGGGCACTGAAGCTTTCTTT; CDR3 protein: CATSRERTGGTEAFF
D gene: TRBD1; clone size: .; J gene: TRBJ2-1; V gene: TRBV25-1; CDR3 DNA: TGTGCCACCAGGACAGGGTTAAGGTACAATGAGCAGTTCTTC; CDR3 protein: CATRTGLRYNEQFF
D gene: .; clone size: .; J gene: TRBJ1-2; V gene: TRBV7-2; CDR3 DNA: TGTGCCATTCAGAAAGGGGGTGGCTATGGCTACACCTTC; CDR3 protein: CAIQKGGGYGYTF
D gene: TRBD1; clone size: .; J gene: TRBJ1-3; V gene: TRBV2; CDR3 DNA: TGTGCCAGCAGTGAGGGGACAGGGAACTCTGGAAACACCATATATTTT; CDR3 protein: CASSEGTGNSGNTIYF
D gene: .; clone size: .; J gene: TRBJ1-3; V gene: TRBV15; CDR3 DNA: TGTGCCACCAGCAGAGATAACGCGGAAAACACCATATATTTT; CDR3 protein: CATSRDNAENTIYF
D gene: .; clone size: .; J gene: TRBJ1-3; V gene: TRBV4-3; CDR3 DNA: TGCGCCAGCAGCCGGACGGATCTTGGAAACACCATATATTTT; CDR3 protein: CASSRTDLGNTIYF
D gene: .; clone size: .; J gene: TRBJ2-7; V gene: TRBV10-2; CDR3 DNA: TGCGCCAGCAGTGAGTCCCGTGCCGAGCAGTACTTC; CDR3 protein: CASSESRAEQYF
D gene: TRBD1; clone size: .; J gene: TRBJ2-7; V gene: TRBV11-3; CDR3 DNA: TGTGCCAGCAGCGAAGGGACAGGGGTGTTCTACGAGCAGTACTTC; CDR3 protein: CASSEGTGVFYEQYF
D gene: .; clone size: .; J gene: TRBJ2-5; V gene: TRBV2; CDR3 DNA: TGTGCCAGGCGGGGGACAGGTCGGATCGAGACCCAGTACTTC; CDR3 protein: CARRGTGRIETQYF
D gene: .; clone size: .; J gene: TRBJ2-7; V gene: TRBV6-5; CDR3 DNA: TGTGCCAGCAGTTCCAAGGACGGGAAGGACTACGAGCAGTACTTC; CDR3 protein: CASSSKDGKDYEQYF
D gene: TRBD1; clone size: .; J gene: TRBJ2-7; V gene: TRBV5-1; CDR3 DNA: TGCGCCAGCATCCCGACCCCCGGGACAGGGAACGAGCAGTACTTC; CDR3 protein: CASIPTPGTGNEQYF
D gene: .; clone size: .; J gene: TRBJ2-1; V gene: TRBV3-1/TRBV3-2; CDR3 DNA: TGTGCCAGCAGCCAGGCTGCCGGCGGTACCAATGAGCAGTTCTTC; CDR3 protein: CASSQAAGGTNEQFF
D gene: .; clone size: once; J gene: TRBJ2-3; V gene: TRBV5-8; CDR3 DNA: TGTGCCAGCAGCCAAGTCCCCCTCGGCACAGATACGCAGTATTTT; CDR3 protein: CASSQVPLGTDTQYF
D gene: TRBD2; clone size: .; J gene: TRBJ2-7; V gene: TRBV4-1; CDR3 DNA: TGCGCCAGCAGCCAACCAGGTTCCGGGGGGGCGACCCTTCTCGCCGAGCAGTACTTC; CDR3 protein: CASSQPGSGGATLLAEQYF
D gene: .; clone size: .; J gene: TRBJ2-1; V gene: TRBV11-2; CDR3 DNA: TGTGCCAGCAGCCCCTTTCCCCAGGGTCACAATGAGCAGTTCTTC; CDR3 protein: CASSPFPQGHNEQFF
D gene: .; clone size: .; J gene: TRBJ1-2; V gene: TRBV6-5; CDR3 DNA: TGTGCCAGCAGTTATAAAACCCGGCGACTTTACACCTTC; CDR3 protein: CASSYKTRRLYTF
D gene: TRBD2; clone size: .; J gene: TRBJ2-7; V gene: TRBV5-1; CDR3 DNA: TGCGCCAGCACCGGGGGGGGCACGCTATGGTACGAGCAGTACTTC; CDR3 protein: CASTGGGTLWYEQYF
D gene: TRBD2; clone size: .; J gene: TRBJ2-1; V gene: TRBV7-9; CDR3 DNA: TGTGCCAGCAGCTCCCTGCCGGGGCGGGGGACCGTGGATGAGCAGTTCTTC; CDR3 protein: CASSSLPGRGTVDEQFF
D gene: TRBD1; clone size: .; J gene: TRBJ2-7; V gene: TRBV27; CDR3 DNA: TGTGCCAGCAGCAGATCTACAGGGGGTTACGAGCAGTACTTC; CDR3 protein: CASSRSTGGYEQYF
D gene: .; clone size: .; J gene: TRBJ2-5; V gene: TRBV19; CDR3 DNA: TGTGCCAGTAGTAATTTAGGAGAGACCCAGTACTTC; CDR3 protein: CASSNLGETQYF
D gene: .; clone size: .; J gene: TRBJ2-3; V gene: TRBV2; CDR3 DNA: TGTGCCAGCAGTGAAAGGGCAGGGGTCGGTGATACGCAGTATTTT; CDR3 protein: CASSERAGVGDTQYF
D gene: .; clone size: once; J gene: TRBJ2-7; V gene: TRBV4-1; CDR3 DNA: TGCGCCAGCAGCCAAGAAGGATTCTCCTACGAGCAGTACTTC; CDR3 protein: CASSQEGFSYEQYF
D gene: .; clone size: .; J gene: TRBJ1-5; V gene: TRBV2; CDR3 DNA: TGTGCCAGCACAAGCCTGGTAGGCAGGAGCGATCAGCCCCAGCATTTT; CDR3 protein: CASTSLVGRSDQPQHF
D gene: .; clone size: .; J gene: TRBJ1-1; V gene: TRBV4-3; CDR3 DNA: TGCGCCAGCAGCCCATCGCTTGACAAGACTGAAGCTTTCTTT; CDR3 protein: CASSPSLDKTEAFF
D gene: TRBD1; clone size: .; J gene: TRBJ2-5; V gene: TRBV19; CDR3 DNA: TGTGCCAGTAGGGACTCACGGACAGGAGAGACCCAGTACTTC; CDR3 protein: CASRDSRTGETQYF
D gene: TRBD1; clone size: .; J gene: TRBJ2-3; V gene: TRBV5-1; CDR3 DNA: TGCGCCAAAGGGGACAGGGTCTGCCCAGATACGCAGTATTTT; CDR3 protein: CAKGDRVCPDTQYF
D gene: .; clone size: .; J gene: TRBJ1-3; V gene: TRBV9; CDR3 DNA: TGTGCCAGCAGCGTAGGACCAGGGTCAGCTGGAAACACCATATATTTT; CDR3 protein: CASSVGPGSAGNTIYF
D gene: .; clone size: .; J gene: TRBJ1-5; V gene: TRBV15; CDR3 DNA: TGTGCCACCAGCAGACGACTACAGGGATTCAATCAGCCCCAGCATTTT; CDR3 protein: CATSRRLQGFNQPQHF